A single sample is the source of the 20 T cell receptor beta chains below, sequenced in a study of blood T cell repertoires in COVID-19. Generated by immunoSEQ multiplex PCR, the TCRdb table keeps only in-frame clones and is missing some. This sample has approximately 230,000 clones; around 88% occur once, and the top ten carry 4.1%. Sequenced material: PBMCs or T cells enriched from blood (not recorded which). The receptor set was obtained from a woman aged 25 to 45 who had recovered from COVID-19.

The chain carries TRBV27 and TRBJ1-5; D is uncertain. Trimming left V 10 bases short and J 4 bases short, with 14 bases between. Per the germline V gene, CDR1 is MNHEY and CDR2 is SMNVEV (reference sequence). This CDR3 region has 13 residues. CDR3 region: CAISDGPNQPQHF. The CDR3 bases are TGTGCCATCTCAGATGGCCCTAATCAGCCCCAGCATTTT.

This chain connects TRBV11-2 to TRBJ2-2; no firm D call. V lost 4 bases to trimming and J lost 4 bases, with 19 bases between them. The CDR3 has 17 amino acids. Germline V gene lookup returns CDR1 SGHAT and CDR2 FQNNGV. This chain's CDR3 is CASSSAKVVASTGELFF. The DNA of the CDR3 is TGTGCCAGCAGCTCGGCGAAGGTCGTAGCAAGCACCGGGGAGCTGTTTTTT.

This clone has only a few counts. The chain joins TRBV5-1 to TRBJ1-2; 7 nucleotides line up with TRBD1. The ends lost 5 bases at V and 0 bases at J; junction bases unmatched: 1. From germline, CDR1 is SGHRS and CDR2 YFSETQ. This CDR3 has 13 residues. The CDR3 DNA sequence: TGCGCCAGCAGAGGGACAGCTAACTATGGCTACACCTTC. The encoded protein is CASRGTANYGYTF.

This chain uses TRBV28 with TRBJ1-1; 8 bases are shared with TRBD1. J lost 4 bases, V lost 3 bases, and 7 bases had no gene match. Germline CDR1 is MDHEN and CDR2 is SYDVKM. The CDR3 totals 15 residues. The chain's CDR3 is CASSFMDRAGTEAFF. In nucleotides, the CDR3 is TGTGCCAGCAGTTTTATGGACAGGGCTGGCACTGAAGCTTTCTTT.

The rearrangement uses TRBV6-5 and TRBJ2-1, with D maybe TRBD2 (7 bases). Per germline, CDR1 MNHEY and CDR2 SVGAGI. V was pared by 2 bases and J by 10 bases, with 9 bases between. This CDR3 has 12 amino acids. The DNA of the CDR3 is TGTGCCAGCAGTTACGGGGGGGCGGAGCAGTTCTTC. It codes for CASSYGGAEQFF.

The chain combines TRBV7-2 with TRBJ2-4; weak D call: TRBD2 (6 bases). Germline assignment: CDR1 SGHTA and CDR2 FQGNSA. CDR3 length: 15 residues. V was pared by 1 base and J by 5 bases, with 12 bases between. The CDR3 nucleotides are TGTGCCAGCAGCTTAGTTGGTAGCGGCCAAAACATTCAGTACTTC. The encoded protein is CASSLVGSGQNIQYF. The full variable domain, its missing parts supplied by reference TRBV7-2 and TRBJ2-4, is GAGVSQSPSNKVTEKGKDVELRCDPISGHTALYWYRQSLGQGLEFLIYFQGNSAPDKSGLPSDRFSAERTGGSVSTLTIQRTQQEDSAVYLCASSLVGSGQNIQYFGAGTRLSVL.

The rearrangement joins TRBV5-1 to TRBJ1-2, with a weak D call TRBD1 (5 bases). Trimming took 4 bases from V and 8 from J, leaving 12 bases between them. The germline V gene has CDR1 SGHRS and CDR2 YFSETQ. The CDR3 sequence is 12 residues long. The CDR3 protein is CASSIIGEGYTF. CDR3 bases: TGCGCCAGCAGCATTATAGGGGAAGGCTACACCTTC.

The chain employs TRBV19 and TRBJ1-2; perhaps TRBD1 as D (6 bases). V gave up 7 bases and J gave up 6 bases, with 21 bases separating them. CDR3 size: 15 residues. Germline CDR1 reads LNHDA; CDR2 reads SQIVND (reference sequence). The CDR3: CASTQGSVKVNGYTF. The CDR3 region has the DNA TGTGCCAGTACACAGGGTAGCGTAAAAGTGAATGGCTACACCTTC.

The J gene is TRBJ1-2, the V gene TRBV19, with D possibly matching TRBD1 (6 bases). This CDR3 is built from 12 residues. The germline V and J ends were trimmed by 10 bases and 2 bases, with 11 bases remaining between them. CDR1 LNHDA and CDR2 SQIVND come from the germline V gene (reference sequence). The CDR3 DNA reads TGTGCCACCAAACAGGGAAACTATGGCTACACCTTC. This encodes CATKQGNYGYTF.

The CDR3 region is CASSQGTGGSGGTEAFF. The CDR3 DNA reads TGTGCCAGCAGTCAGGGGACAGGGGGCTCTGGGGGCACTGAAGCTTTCTTT. The rearrangement uses TRBV3-1 (or the pseudogene TRBV3-2) and TRBJ1-1; 12 bases are a match to TRBD1. This CDR3 region has 17 residues. With V trimmed by 6 bases and J by 4 bases, 12 bases remained unmatched. Germline CDR1 is LGHDT and CDR2 is YNNKEL (reference sequence).

The gene calls are TRBV9 and TRBJ2-2; D call uncertain. In germline, CDR1 is SGDLS, CDR2 YYNGEE. Trimming removed 3 bases from V and 1 base from J, with 4 bases in between. The length of the CDR3 is 13 residues. CDR3 DNA: TGTGCCAGCAGCGCCCAGAACACCGGGGAGCTGTTTTTT. Amino acid sequence: CASSAQNTGELFF.

Only one count was recorded for this clone. V is TRBV19 and J is TRBJ2-5, with TRBD1 identical over 9 bases. V trimming: 4 bases; J trimming: 4 bases; junction bases outside the gene matches: 4. This CDR3 contains 14 residues. The germline gives CDR1 LNHDA, CDR2 SQIVND (reference sequence). The CDR3 protein is CASSNTGGAETQYF. As DNA, the CDR3 is TGTGCCAGTAGTAATACAGGGGGCGCAGAGACCCAGTACTTC.

This chain links TRBV28 with TRBJ1-2; D gene uncertain. This CDR3 spans 13 amino acids. The V gene's germline CDR1 is MDHEN and CDR2 SYDVKM. V lost 5 bases and J 1 base, leaving 8 bases between the germline ends. In DNA form, the CDR3 reads TGTGCCAGCAGTCCGCCGGTTAACTATGGCTACACCTTC. This codes for CASSPPVNYGYTF.

Only a few counts were recorded for this clone. The CDR3 bases are TGCGCCAGCAGCTTGGTTTTGGGTCGGGAGGAAAAACTGTTTTTT. Its protein product is CASSLVLGREEKLFF. The rearrangement joins TRBV5-1 to TRBJ1-4; D gene unclear. Germline values: CDR1 SGHRS, CDR2 YFSETQ. The V end was cut by 0 bases, the J end by 8 bases, with 14 bases between. The CDR3 covers 15 residues. Looking up the rest from reference TRBV5-1 and TRBJ1-4 gives the full variable domain: KAGVTQTPRYLIKTRGQQVTLSCSPISGHRSVSWYQQTPGQGLQFLFEYFSETQRNKGNFPGRFSGRQFSNSRSEMNVSTLELGDSALYLCASSLVLGREEKLFFGSGTQLSVL.

The chain uses TRBV28 and TRBJ1-2; 7 bases agree with TRBD1. Germline V gene data show CDR1 as MDHEN and CDR2 as SYDVKM. This CDR3 has 16 residues. Trimming removed 6 bases from V and 0 bases from J; junction bases left unmatched: 10. The CDR3 DNA follows: TGTGCCAGCAGGACCCCGGGACAGAACTCTAACTATGGCTACACCTTC. It is translated as CASRTPGQNSNYGYTF.

This clone was observed a handful of times. V usage is TRBV19 and J usage is TRBJ1-2; 8 nucleotides line up with TRBD1. This CDR3 is 16 amino acids long. V lost 4 bases and J lost 3; bases outside the gene matches: 10. The germline V gene has CDR1 LNHDA and CDR2 SQIVND (reference sequence). The CDR3 DNA reads TGTGCCAGTAGTACCACCCGAGACAGGGGCTACTATGGCTACACCTTC. Encoded protein: CASSTTRDRGYYGYTF.

This chain uses TRBV30 with TRBJ2-7; 7 bases agree with TRBD1. The CDR3 has 13 residues. V trimming: 2 bases; J trimming: 2 bases; junction bases outside the gene matches: 3. From germline, CDR1 is GTSNPN and CDR2 SVGIG (reference sequence). CDR3 sequence reads: CAWSPGQPYEQYF. Here the CDR3 DNA reads TGTGCCTGGAGTCCGGGACAGCCCTACGAGCAGTACTTC.

The chain couples TRBV5-4 to TRBJ2-3, with 14 nucleotides matching TRBD2. Trimming at V came to 4 bases and at J to 0 bases, leaving 10 bases not matched to a gene. Looked up from germline, CDR1 is SGHNT and CDR2 is YYREEE (reference sequence). The CDR3 sequence is 19 residues long. The CDR3 loop reads CASSKGLAGGDASTDTQYF. For the CDR3, the DNA is TGTGCCAGCAGCAAAGGACTAGCGGGAGGTGACGCGAGCACAGATACGCAGTATTTT.

The CDR3 DNA is TGTGCCTGGAGCCGGGGACAGGGGATCTATGGCTACACCTTC. Encoded protein: CAWSRGQGIYGYTF. V gene TRBV30 combines with J gene TRBJ1-2; 10 nucleotides align to TRBD1. Trimming removed 3 bases from V and 4 bases from J; junction bases left unmatched: 5. Germline V gives CDR1 GTSNPN, CDR2 SVGIG (reference sequence). This CDR3 region has 14 residues.

The CDR3 nucleotides are TGTGCCAGCAGCCGACAGGACGGCGGGCGAACTATCGGCTACACCTTC. Residues: CASSRQDGGRTIGYTF. V and J are TRBV11-2 and TRBJ1-2, with D tentatively TRBD1 (6 bases). The V gene's germline CDR1 is SGHAT and CDR2 FQNNGV. CDR3 length equals 16 residues. V lost 5 bases to trimming and J lost 8 bases, with 24 bases between them. Supplemented by reference TRBV11-2 and TRBJ1-2, the full variable domain reads EAGVAQSPRYKIIEKRQSVAFWCNPISGHATLYWYQQILGQGPKLLIQFQNNGVVDDSQLPKDRFSAERLKGVDSTLKIQPAKLEDSAVYLCASSRQDGGRTIGYTFGSGTRLTVV.